The TCR beta chain under discussion was sequenced for a study of blood T cell repertoires in COVID-19. The wider study: Sample material is recorded as cDNA or gDNA derived from T cells, B-cell-depleted T cells, or PBMCs.

How the authors handled the data: How many nucleated cells were present was estimated from reference gene primer amplification. Data came from immunoSEQ multiplex PCR; TCRdb stores just in-frame clones and leaves some out. For V, J and clone size, that table is used; D and trimming come from the DNA. The sample holds about 69,000 clones; around 87% are singletons and the top ten take around 5.3%. Germline V lookup: CDR1 SGDLS, CDR2 YYNGEE. The CDR3 has 12 residues. V lost 4 bases to trimming and J lost 5 bases, with 8 bases between them. This TCR was recovered from a man aged 50 to 60 with acute or convalescent COVID-19. Sequenced: peripheral blood. J is TRBJ2-3 and V is TRBV9; TRBD1 might be the D (5 bases). In DNA form, the CDR3 reads TGTGCCAGCAGCCCCAGGGAAGATACGCAGTATTTT. Its protein is CASSPREDTQYF.